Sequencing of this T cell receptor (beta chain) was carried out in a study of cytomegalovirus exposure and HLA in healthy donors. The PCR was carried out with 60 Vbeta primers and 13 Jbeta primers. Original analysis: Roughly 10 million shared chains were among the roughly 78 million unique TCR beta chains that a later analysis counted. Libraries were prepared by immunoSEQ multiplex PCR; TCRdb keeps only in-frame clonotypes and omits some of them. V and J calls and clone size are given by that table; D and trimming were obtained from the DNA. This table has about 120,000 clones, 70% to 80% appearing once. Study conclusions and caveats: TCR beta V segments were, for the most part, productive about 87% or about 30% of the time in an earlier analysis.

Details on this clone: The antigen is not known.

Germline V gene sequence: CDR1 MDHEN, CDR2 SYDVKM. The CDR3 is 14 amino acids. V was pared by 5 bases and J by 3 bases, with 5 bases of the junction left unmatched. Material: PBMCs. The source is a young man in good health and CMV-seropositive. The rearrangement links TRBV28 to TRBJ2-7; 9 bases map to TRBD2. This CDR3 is CASSRLAVLYEQYF. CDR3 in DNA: TGTGCCAGCAGTCGACTAGCGGTACTCTACGAGCAGTACTTC.